These 7 T cell receptor beta chains share one sample of origin, sequenced in a study of blood T cell repertoires in COVID-19. Profiling relied on immunoSEQ multiplex PCR, and the TCRdb table lists in-frame clones only, not all of them. Of about 210,000 clones in the sample, 88% were seen once. The sample consisted of peripheral blood. These receptor sequences come from a man aged 65 to 79 with acute or convalescent COVID-19.

This clone appeared once. Other DNA sequences in this sample translate to the same CDR3. This chain joins TRBV28 and TRBJ1-5, with a weak D call TRBD1 (5 bases). This CDR3 spans 14 amino acids. Trimming left V 2 bases short and J 2 bases short, with 7 bases between. Germline-derived CDR1 and CDR2 are MDHEN and SYDVKM. CDR3 in amino acids: CASSLTGGNQPQHF. CDR3 bases: TGTGCCAGCAGTTTAACAGGAGGCAATCAGCCCCAGCATTTT.

The chain couples TRBV6-2 or TRBV6-3 to TRBJ2-2; TRBD2 matches at 9 bases. There are 15 residues in the CDR3. V dropped 6 bases and J dropped 9; count of bases not matched to a gene: 11. Germline V gene sequence: CDR1 MNHEY, CDR2 SVGEGT. In DNA form, the CDR3 reads TGTGCCAGCAGCGACAAACTTCTAGCGGGGTGGGAGCTGTTTTTT. Encoded protein: CASSDKLLAGWELFF.

The J gene is TRBJ1-2, the V gene TRBV7-9; D is undetermined. Germline V CDR1 and CDR2: SEHNR, FQNEAQ (reference sequence). V lost 4 bases, J lost 3 bases, and 15 bases lay in between. There are 15 residues in the CDR3. CDR3 DNA: TGTGCCAGCAGCTCGATCGGGGTCCGGGACTATGGCTACACCTTC. Amino acids: CASSSIGVRDYGYTF. Using reference TRBV7-9 and TRBJ1-2 for the parts outside the CDR3, the full variable domain is DTGVSQNPRHKITKRGQNVTFRCDPISEHNRLYWYRQTLGQGPEFLTYFQNEAQLEKSRLLSDRFSAERPKGSFSTLEIQRTEQGDSAMYLCASSSIGVRDYGYTFGSGTRLTVV.

The chain combines TRBV28 with TRBJ2-7; D gene uncertain. The CDR3 runs to 11 residues. The V end was cut by 5 bases, the J end by 4 bases, with 6 bases between. Germline lookup yields CDR1 MDHEN and CDR2 SYDVKM. Here the CDR3 reads CASSTTYEQYF. The CDR3 DNA sequence: TGTGCCAGCAGTACTACTTACGAGCAGTACTTC.

The chain carries TRBV27 and TRBJ1-1; 8 bases match TRBD1. The CDR3 is made up of 14 amino acids. Germline V gene lookup returns CDR1 MNHEY and CDR2 SMNVEV (reference sequence). J was trimmed by 2 bases and V by 4 bases; bases with no gene match: 3. CDR3 nucleotide sequence: TGTGCCAGCAGTTGGACAGGGATTAACACTGAAGCTTTCTTT. The encoded protein is CASSWTGINTEAFF.

The chain is built from TRBV10-2 and TRBJ1-5, with D perhaps TRBD1 (5 bases). In germline, CDR1 is WSHSY, CDR2 SAAADI. Trimming took off 6 bases at V and 5 bases at J, with 11 bases between the two ends. This CDR3 has 13 residues. CDR3 protein: CASRLDIYQPQHF. CDR3 in DNA: TGCGCCAGCAGGCTGGACATCTATCAGCCCCAGCATTTT.

This clone was detected once. V gene TRBV5-4 combines with J gene TRBJ2-7; the match to TRBD2 covers 12 bases. Per germline, CDR1 SGHNT and CDR2 YYREEE (reference sequence). The trim removed 8 bases at V and 2 bases at J, leaving 11 bases unmatched. The CDR3 is 16 amino acids. CDR3 sequence: CASYTWTSGTAYEQYF. For the CDR3, the DNA is TGTGCCAGTTATACCTGGACTAGCGGGACCGCCTACGAGCAGTACTTC.